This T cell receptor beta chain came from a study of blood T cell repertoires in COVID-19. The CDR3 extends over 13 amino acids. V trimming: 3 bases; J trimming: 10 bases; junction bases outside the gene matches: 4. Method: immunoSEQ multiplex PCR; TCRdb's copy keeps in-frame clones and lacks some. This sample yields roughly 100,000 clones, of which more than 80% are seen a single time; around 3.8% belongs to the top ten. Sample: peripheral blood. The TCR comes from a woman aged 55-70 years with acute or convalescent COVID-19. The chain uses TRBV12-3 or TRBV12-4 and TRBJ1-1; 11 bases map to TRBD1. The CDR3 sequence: CASSFGTGGRAFF. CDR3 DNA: TGTGCCAGCAGTTTTGGGACAGGGGGAAGAGCTTTCTTT.